This T cell receptor beta chain was sequenced for a study of blood T cell repertoires in COVID-19. In the study overall: COVID-19 samples collected from the United States, Italy and Spain covered acute and convalescent phases. PBMCs, B-cell-depleted T cells, or T cells were the source of the cDNA or gDNA that made up the material.

In the study's own analysis: Estimated nucleated cell counts came from reference gene primer amplification. Produced via immunoSEQ multiplex PCR; TCRdb's table is partial and in-frame only. V, J and clone size derive from that table, while D and trimming were established from the DNA sequence. The sample gives 150,000 to 200,000 clones, about 80% of which show up once; 10% to 15% is in the top ten. Sequenced: peripheral blood. The sequence came from a man in his 70s who had recovered from COVID-19.

This chain's CDR3 is CAISGTSENIQYF. In nucleotides, the CDR3 is TGTGCCATCAGTGGGACTAGCGAAAACATTCAGTACTTC. The chain carries TRBV10-3 and TRBJ2-4, with 9 bases lining up with TRBD2. After removal of 4 bases from V and 5 bases from J, the junction contained 0 bases not matched to a gene. This CDR3 spans 13 amino acids. The germline CDR1 and CDR2 sequences are ENHRY and SYGVKD.